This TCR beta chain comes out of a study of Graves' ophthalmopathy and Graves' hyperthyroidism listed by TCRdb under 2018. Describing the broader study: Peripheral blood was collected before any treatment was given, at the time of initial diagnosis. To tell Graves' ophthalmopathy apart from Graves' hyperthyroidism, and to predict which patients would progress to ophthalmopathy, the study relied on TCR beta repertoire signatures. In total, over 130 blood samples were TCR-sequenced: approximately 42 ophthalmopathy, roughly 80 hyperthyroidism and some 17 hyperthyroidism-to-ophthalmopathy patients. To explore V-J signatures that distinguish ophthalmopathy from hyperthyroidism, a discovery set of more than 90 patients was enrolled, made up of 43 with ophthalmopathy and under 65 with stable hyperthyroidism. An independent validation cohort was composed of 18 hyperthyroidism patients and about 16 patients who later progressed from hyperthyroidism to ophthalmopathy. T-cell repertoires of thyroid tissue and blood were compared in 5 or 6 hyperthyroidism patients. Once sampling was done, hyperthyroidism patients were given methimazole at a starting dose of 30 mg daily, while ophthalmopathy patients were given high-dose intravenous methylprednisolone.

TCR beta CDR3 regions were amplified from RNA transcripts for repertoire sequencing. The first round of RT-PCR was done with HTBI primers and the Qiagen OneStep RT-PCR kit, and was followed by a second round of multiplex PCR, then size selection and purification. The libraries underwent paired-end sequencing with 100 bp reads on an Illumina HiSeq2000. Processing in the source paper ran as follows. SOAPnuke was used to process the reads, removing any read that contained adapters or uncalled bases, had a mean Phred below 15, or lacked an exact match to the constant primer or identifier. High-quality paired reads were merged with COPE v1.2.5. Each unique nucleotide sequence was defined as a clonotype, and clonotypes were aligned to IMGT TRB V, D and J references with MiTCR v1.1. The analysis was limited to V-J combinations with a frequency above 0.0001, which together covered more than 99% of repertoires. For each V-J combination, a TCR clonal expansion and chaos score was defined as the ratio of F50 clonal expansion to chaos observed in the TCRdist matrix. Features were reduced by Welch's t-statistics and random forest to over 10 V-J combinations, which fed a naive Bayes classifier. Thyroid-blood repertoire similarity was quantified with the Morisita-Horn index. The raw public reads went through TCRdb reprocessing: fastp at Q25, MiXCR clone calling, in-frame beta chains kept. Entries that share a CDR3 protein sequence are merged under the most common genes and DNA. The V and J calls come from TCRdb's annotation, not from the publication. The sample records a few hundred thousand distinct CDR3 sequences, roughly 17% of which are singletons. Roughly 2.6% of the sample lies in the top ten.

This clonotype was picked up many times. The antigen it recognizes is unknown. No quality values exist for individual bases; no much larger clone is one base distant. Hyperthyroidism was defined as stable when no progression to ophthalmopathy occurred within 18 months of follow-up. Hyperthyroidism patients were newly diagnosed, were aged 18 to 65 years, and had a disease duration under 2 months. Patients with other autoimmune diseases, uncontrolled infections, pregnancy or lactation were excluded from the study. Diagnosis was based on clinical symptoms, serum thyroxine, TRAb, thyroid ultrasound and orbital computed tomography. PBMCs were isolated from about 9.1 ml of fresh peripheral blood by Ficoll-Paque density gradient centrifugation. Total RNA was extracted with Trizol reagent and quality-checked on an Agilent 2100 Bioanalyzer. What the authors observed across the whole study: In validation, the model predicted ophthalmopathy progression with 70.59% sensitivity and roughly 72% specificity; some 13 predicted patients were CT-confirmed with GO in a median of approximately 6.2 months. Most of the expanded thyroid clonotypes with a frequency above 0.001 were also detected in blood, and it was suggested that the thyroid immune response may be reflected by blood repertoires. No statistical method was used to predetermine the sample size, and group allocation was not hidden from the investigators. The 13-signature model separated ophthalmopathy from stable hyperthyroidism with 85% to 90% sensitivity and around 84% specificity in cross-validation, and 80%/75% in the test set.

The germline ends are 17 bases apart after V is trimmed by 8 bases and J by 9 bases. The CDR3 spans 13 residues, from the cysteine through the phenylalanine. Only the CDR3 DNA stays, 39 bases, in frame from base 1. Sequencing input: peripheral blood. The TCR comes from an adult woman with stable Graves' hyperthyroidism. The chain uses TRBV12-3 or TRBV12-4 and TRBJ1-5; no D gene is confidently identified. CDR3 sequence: CASRAGPNWPQHF. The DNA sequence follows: TGTGCCAGCCGGGCGGGCCCGAATTGGCCCCAGCATTTT.